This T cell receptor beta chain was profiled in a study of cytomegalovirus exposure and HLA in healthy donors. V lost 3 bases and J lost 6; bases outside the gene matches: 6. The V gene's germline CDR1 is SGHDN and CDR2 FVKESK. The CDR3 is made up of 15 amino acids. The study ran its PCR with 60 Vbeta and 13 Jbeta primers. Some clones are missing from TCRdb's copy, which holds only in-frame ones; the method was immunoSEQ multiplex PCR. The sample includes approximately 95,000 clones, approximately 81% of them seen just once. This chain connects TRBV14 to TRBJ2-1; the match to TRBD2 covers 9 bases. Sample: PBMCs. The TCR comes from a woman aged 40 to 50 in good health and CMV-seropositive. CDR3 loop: CASSQGLAFFNEQFF. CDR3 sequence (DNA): TGTGCCAGCAGCCAGGGACTAGCCTTTTTCAATGAGCAGTTCTTC. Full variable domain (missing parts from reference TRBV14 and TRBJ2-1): EAGVTQFPSHSVIEKGQTVTLRCDPISGHDNLYWYRRVMGKEIKFLLHFVKESKQDESGMPNNRFLAERTGGTYSTLKVQPAELEDSGVYFCASSQGLAFFNEQFFGPGTRLTVL.